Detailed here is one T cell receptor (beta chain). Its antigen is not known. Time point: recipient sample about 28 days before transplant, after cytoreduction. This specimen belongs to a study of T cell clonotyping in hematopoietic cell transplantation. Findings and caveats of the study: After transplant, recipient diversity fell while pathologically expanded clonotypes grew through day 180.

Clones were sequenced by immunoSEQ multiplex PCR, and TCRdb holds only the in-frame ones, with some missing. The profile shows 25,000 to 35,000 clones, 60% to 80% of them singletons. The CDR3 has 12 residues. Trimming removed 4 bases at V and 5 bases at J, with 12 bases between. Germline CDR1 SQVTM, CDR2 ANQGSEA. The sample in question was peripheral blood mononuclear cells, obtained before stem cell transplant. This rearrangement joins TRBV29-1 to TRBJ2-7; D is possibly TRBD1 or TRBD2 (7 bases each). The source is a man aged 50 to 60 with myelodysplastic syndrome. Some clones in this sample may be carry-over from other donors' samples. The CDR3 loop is CSVVTGRDEQYF. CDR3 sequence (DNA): TGCAGCGTTGTGACAGGGAGGGACGAGCAGTACTTC.